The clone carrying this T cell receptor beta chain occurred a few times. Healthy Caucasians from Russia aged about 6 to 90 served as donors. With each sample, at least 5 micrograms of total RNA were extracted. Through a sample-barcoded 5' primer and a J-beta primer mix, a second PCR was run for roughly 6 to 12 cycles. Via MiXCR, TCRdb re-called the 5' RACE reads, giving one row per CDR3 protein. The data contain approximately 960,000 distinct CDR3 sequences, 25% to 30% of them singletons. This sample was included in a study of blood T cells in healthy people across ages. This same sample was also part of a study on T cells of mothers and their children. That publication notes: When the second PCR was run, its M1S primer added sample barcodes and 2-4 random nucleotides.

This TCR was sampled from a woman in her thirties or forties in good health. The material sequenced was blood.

For the CDR3, the DNA is TGCGCCAGCAGCCCGCGGGGGGCCGAAAAACTGTTTTTT. The encoded protein is CASSPRGAEKLFF. The rearrangement joins TRBV5-1 to TRBJ1-4; D perhaps matches TRBD1 (6 bases). V lost 4 bases and J lost 8, with 12 bases in between. The germline CDR1 and CDR2 sequences are SGHRS and YFSETQ. This CDR3 has 13 amino acids. The full variable domain, rest sourced from reference TRBV5-1 and TRBJ1-4, is KAGVTQTPRYLIKTRGQQVTLSCSPISGHRSVSWYQQTPGQGLQFLFEYFSETQRNKGNFPGRFSGRQFSNSRSEMNVSTLELGDSALYLCASSPRGAEKLFFGSGTQLSVL.